The present entry profiles one T cell receptor beta chain with its context. This sample is drawn from a study of T cells after yellow fever vaccination. TCRdb re-analysed the 5' RACE reads in MiXCR, keeping a single row per CDR3 protein. The table lists roughly 500,000 distinct CDR3 sequences, 15% to 20% of them singletons. The germline V gene has CDR1 GTSNPN and CDR2 SVGIG (reference sequence). V was cut by 2 bases and J by 5 bases, with 6 bases left in between. CDR3 length equals 11 residues. Here the sequenced sample was PBMCs, taken 15 days after the yellow fever booster vaccination. This TCR came from a man aged 25-40 years who received the YFV17D yellow fever vaccine. The J gene is TRBJ1-1, the V gene TRBV30; no clear D. The CDR3 loop is CAWSLATEAFF. In nucleotides, the CDR3 is TGTGCCTGGAGTCTAGCTACTGAAGCTTTCTTT. The entire variable domain, with the rest obtained from reference TRBV30 and TRBJ1-1, is as follows: SQTIHQWPATLVQPVGSPLSLECTVEGTSNPNLYWYRQAAGRGLQLLFYSVGIGQISSEVPQNLSASRPQDRQFILSSKKLLLSDSGFYLCAWSLATEAFFGQGTRLTVV.